This T cell receptor (beta chain) was documented in a study of CD8 T cells in Susac syndrome. V lost 4 bases and J lost 2; bases outside the gene matches: 5. CDR3 length: 15 residues. Germline V gene lookup returns CDR1 SNHLY and CDR2 FYNNEI. Reverse transcription of roughly 0.5 to 1 ug RNA was carried out with random hexamers. Across 54 Vbeta and 13 Jbeta, TCR beta CDR3 was amplified with immunoSEQ multiplex PCR. TCRdb reprocessed the immunoSEQ multiplex PCR reads via MiXCR and lists one record per CDR3 protein. The table shows 400,000 to 550,000 distinct CDR3 sequences, with 85% occurring only once.

The receptor's source is a human donor with multiple sclerosis. The sample consisted of CD8+ T cells from PBMCs. This chain connects TRBV2 to TRBJ2-5; 9 bases are a match to TRBD2. The CDR3 DNA reads as TGTGCCAGCAGTGTTACAGCGGGAGGTCAAGAGACCCAGTACTTC. Its protein product is CASSVTAGGQETQYF.